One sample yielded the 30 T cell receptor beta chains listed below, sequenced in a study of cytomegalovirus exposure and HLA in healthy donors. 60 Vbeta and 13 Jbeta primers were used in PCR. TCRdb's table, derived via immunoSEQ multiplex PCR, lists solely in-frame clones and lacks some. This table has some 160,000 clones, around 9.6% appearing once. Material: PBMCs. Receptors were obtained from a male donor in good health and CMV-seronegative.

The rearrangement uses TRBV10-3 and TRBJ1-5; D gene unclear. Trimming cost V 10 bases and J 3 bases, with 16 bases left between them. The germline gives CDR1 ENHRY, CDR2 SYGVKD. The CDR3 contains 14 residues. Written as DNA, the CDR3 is TGTGCCACCTCTTTAGGCGGGGACAATCAGCCCCAGCATTTT. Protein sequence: CATSLGGDNQPQHF.

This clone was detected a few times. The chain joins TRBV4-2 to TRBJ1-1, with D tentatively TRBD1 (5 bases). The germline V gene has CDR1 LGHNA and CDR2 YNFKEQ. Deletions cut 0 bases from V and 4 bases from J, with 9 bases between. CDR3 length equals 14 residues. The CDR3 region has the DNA TGTGCCAGCAGCCAAGAACAGGAGGGCACTGAAGCTTTCTTT. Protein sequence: CASSQEQEGTEAFF.

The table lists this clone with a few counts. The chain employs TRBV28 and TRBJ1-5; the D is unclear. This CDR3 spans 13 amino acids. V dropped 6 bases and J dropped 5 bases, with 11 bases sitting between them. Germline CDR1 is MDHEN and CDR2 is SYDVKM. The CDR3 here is CASRFGWDQPQHF. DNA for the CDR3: TGTGCCAGCAGGTTCGGGTGGGATCAGCCCCAGCATTTT.

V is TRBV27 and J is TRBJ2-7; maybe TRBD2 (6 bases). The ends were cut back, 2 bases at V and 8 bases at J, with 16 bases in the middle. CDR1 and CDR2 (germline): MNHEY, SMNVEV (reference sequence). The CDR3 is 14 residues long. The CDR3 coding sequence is TGTGCCAGCAGTTTAGGAGGGGAGAGAACGAAGCAGTACTTC. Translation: CASSLGGERTKQYF.

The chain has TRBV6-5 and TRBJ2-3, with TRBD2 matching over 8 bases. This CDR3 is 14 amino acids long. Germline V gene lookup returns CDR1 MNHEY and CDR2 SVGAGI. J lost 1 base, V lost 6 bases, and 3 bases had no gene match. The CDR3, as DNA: TGTGCCAGCAGCTTAGCGGGACGCACAGATACGCAGTATTTT. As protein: CASSLAGRTDTQYF.

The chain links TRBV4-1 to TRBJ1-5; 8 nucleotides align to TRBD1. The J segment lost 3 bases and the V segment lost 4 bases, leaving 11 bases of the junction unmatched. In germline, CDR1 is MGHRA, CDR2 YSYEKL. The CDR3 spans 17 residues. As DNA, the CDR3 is TGCGCCAGCAGCCCATCCCGGACAGGGAAAGACAATCAGCCCCAGCATTTT. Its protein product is CASSPSRTGKDNQPQHF.

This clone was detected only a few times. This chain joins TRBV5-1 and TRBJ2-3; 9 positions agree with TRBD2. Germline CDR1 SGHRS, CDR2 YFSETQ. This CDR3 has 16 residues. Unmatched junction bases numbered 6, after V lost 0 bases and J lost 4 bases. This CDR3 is CASSLGGLASPDTQYF. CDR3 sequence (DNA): TGCGCCAGCAGCTTGGGAGGACTAGCGAGCCCAGATACGCAGTATTTT.

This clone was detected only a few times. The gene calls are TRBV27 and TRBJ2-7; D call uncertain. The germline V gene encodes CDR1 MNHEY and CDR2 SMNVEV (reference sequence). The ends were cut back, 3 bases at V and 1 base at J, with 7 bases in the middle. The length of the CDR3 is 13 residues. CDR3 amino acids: CASSFGQSYEQYF. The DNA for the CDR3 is TGTGCCAGCAGTTTTGGGCAGTCCTACGAGCAGTACTTC.

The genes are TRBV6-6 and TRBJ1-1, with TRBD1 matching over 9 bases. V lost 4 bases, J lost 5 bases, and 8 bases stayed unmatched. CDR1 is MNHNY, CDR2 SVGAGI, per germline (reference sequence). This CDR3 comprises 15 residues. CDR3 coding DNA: TGTGCCAGCAGTTTACAGGGGGCGCCTGGAACTGAAGCTTTCTTT. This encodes CASSLQGAPGTEAFF.

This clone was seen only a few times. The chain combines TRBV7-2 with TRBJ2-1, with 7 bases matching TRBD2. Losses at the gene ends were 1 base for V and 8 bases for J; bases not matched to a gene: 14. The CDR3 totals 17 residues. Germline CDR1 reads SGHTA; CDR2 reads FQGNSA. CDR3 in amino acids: CASSLDDQRDPTHEQFF. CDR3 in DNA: TGTGCCAGCAGCTTAGACGACCAGCGGGACCCGACTCATGAGCAGTTCTTC.

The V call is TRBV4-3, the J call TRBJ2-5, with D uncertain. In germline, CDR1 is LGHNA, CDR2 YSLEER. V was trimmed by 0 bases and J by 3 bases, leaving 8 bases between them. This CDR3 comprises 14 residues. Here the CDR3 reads CASSQDQLEETQYF. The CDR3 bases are TGCGCCAGCAGCCAAGATCAACTTGAAGAGACCCAGTACTTC.

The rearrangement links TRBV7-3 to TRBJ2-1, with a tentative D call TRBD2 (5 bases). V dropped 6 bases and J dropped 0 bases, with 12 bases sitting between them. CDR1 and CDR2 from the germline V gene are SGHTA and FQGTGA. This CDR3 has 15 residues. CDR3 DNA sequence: TGTGCCAGCAGGTCCTCGGGGAGCTCCTACAATGAGCAGTTCTTC. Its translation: CASRSSGSSYNEQFF.

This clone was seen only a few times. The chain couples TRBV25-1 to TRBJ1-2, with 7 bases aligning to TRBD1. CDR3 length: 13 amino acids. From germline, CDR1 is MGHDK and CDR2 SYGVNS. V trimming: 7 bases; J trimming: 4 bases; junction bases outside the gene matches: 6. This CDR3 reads CASNGQGGYGYTF. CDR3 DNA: TGTGCCAGCAACGGGCAGGGGGGCTATGGCTACACCTTC.

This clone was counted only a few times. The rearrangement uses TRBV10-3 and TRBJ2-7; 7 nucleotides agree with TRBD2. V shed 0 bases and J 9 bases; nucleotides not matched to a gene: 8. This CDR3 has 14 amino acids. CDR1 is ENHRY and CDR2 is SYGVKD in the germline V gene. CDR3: CAISESMGGTGQYF. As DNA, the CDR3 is TGTGCCATCAGTGAGTCCATGGGGGGGACCGGGCAGTACTTC.

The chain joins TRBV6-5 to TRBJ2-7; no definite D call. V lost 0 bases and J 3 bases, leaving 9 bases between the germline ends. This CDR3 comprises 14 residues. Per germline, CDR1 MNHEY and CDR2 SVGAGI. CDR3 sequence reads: CASSYSGNYYEQYF. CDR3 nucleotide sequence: TGTGCCAGCAGTTACTCAGGAAACTACTACGAGCAGTACTTC.

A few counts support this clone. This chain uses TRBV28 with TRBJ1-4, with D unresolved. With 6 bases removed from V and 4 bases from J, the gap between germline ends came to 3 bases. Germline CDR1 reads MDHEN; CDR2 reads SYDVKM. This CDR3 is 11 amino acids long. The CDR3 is CASSINEKLFF. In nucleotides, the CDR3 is TGTGCCAGCAGCATTAATGAAAAACTGTTTTTT.

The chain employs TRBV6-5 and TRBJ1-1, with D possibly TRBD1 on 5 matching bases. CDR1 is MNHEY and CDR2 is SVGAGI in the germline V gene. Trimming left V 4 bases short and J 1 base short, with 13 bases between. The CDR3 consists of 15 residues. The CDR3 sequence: CASSWGDSPNTEAFF. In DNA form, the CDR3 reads TGTGCCAGCAGTTGGGGGGACTCCCCGAACACTGAAGCTTTCTTT.

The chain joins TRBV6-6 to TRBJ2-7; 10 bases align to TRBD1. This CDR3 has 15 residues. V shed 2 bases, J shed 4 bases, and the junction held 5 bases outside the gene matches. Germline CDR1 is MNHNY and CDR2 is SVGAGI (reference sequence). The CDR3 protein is CASSYRDRGLYEQYF. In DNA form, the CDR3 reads TGTGCCAGCAGTTACCGGGACAGGGGACTTTACGAGCAGTACTTC.

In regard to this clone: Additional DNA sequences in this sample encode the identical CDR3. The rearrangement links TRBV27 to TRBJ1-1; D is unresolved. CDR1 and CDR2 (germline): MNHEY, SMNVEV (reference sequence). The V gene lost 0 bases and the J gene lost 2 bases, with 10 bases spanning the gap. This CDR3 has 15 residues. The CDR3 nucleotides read TGTGCCAGCAGTTTATCTGCGGGTCTAAACACTGAAGCTTTCTTT. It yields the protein CASSLSAGLNTEAFF.

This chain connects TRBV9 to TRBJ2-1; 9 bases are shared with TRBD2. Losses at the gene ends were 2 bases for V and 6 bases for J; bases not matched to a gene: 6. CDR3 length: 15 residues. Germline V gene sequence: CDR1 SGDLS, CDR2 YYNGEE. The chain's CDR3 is CASSVQAGGVNEQFF. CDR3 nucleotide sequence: TGTGCCAGCAGCGTCCAAGCGGGGGGAGTCAATGAGCAGTTCTTC.

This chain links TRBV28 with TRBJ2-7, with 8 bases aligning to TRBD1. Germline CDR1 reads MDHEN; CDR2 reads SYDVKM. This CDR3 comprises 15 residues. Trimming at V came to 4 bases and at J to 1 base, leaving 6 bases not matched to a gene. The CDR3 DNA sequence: TGTGCCAGCAGTTCCACCGGGACAGGATCCTACGAGCAGTACTTC. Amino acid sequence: CASSSTGTGSYEQYF.

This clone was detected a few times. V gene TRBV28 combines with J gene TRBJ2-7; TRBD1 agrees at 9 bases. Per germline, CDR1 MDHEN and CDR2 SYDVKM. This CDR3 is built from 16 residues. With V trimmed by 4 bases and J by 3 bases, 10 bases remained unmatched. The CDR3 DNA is TGTGCCAGCAGTTCAGGAGTAAGGGGACAGGGCTACGAGCAGTACTTC. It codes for CASSSGVRGQGYEQYF.

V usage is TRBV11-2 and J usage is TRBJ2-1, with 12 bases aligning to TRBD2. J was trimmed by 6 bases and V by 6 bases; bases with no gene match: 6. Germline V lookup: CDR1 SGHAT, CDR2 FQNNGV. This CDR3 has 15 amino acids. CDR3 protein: CASRDGLAGINEQFF. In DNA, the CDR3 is TGTGCCAGCAGGGACGGACTAGCGGGAATCAATGAGCAGTTCTTC.

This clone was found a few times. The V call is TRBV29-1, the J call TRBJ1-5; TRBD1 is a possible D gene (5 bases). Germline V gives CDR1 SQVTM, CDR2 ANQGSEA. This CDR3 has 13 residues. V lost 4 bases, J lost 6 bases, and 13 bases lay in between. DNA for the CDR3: TGCAGCGTTGGTCCCAGGGTCGGTCAGCCCCAGCATTTT. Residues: CSVGPRVGQPQHF.

CDR3 sequence reads: CASSSARDKTQYF. The CDR3 nucleotides read TGTGCCAGCAGTTCCGCAAGGGACAAGACCCAGTACTTC. V usage is TRBV2 and J usage is TRBJ2-5; a weak D match, TRBD1 (6 bases). Germline CDR1 and CDR2: SNHLY and FYNNEI. V was shortened by 5 bases and J by 6 bases, with 13 bases between the two germline ends. This CDR3 region has 13 residues.

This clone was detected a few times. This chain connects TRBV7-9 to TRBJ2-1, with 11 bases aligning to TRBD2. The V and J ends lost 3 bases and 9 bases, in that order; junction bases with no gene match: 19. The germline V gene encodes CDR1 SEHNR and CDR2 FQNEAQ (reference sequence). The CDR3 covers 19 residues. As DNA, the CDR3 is TGTGCCAGCAGCTTGGGGTTCGTGCCTAGCGGGAGGACCCGGGGTGAGCAGTTCTTC. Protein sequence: CASSLGFVPSGRTRGEQFF.

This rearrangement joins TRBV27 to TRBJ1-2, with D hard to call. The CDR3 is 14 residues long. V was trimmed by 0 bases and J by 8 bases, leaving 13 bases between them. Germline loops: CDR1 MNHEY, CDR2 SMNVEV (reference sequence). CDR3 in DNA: TGTGCCAGCAGTTTATCGAGGGAGGCCAAAGGCTACACCTTC. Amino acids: CASSLSREAKGYTF.

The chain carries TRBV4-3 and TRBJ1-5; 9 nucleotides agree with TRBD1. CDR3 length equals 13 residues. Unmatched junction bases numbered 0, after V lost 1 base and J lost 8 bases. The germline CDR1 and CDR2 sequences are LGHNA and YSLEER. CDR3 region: CASSQGTGEPQHF. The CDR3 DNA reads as TGCGCCAGCAGCCAAGGGACAGGGGAGCCCCAGCATTTT.

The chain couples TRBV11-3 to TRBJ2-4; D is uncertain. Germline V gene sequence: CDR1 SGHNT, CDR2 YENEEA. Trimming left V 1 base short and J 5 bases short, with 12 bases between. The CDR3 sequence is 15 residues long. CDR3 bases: TGTGCCAGCAGCTTAGGACTTGGCAGCGAAAACATTCAGTACTTC. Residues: CASSLGLGSENIQYF.

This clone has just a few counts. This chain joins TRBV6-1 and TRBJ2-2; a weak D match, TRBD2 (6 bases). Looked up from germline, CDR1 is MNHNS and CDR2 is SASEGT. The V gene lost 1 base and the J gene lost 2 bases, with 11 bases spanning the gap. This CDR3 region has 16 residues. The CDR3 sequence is CASSEGGGSNTGELFF. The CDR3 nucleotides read TGTGCCAGCAGTGAAGGTGGGGGGAGTAACACCGGGGAGCTGTTTTTT.